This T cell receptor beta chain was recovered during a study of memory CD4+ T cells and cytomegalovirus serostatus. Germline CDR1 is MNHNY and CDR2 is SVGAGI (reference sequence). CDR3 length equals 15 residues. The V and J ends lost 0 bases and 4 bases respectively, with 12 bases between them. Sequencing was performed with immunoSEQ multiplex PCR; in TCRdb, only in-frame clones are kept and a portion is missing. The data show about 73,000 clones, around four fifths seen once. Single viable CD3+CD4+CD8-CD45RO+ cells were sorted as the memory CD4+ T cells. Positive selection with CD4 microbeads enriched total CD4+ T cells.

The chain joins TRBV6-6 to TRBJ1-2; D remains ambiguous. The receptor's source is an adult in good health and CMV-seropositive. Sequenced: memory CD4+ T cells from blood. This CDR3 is CASSYSGGRGYGYTF. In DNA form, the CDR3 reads TGTGCCAGCAGTTACTCAGGAGGCCGAGGCTATGGCTACACCTTC.